These 30 T cell receptor beta chains came from one sample sequenced in a study of lymphopenia after photon versus proton radiotherapy (dated by TCRdb to about 2019). Library preparation employed the immunoSEQ multiplex PCR assay. Sourced from immuneACCESS, this table was stored by TCRdb with only in-frame sequences that have V and J called. A share of the clones is absent; for the studies checked, an unresolved V gene accounts for under half, and the remainder has no known explanation. The sample contains tens of thousands of clones, 85% of them found a single time. 2.2% of the sample is in the top ten clones. The source was peripheral blood, collected from a patient treated with photon-based radiotherapy. All receptors derive from a man aged 35 to 55 with gastric cancer.

This clone was detected only a few times. This chain joins TRBV7-2 and TRBJ1-3; D is ambiguous. Trimming removed 2 bases from V and 2 bases from J, with 10 bases in between. CDR1 is SGHTA, CDR2 FQGNSA, per germline. The CDR3 has 15 amino acids. DNA of the CDR3: TGTGCCAGCAGCTTAAGCTCAAAGCCTGGAAACACCATATATTTT. Protein: CASSLSSKPGNTIYF.

The rearrangement uses TRBV21-1 and TRBJ2-1; TRBD1 reflects the table's D call only, with no check against the DNA. TRBV21-1 is shown as a pseudogene. The CDR3 contains 16 residues. CDR3 DNA sequence: TGTGCCAGCAAGTTATCATCTGGGGGACAGCACAATGAGCAGTTCTTC. Its protein is CASKLSSGGQHNEQFF.

The V gene is TRBV7-8, the J gene TRBJ1-2; TRBD1 matches at 7 bases. Unmatched junction bases numbered 8, after V lost 4 bases and J lost 3 bases. The CDR3 length is 15 residues. Germline values: CDR1 SGHVS, CDR2 FQNEAQ. The CDR3 is CASSWRRDRDYGYTF. The CDR3 nucleotides read TGTGCCAGCAGCTGGCGCCGGGACAGAGACTATGGCTACACCTTC.

J is TRBJ1-1 and V is TRBV10-3; tentative D call: TRBD1 (5 bases). Germline V gene sequence: CDR1 ENHRY, CDR2 SYGVKD. CDR3 length: 16 residues. V shed 2 bases and J shed 0 bases, with 13 bases lying between them. The CDR3 DNA reads TGTGCCATCAGTGAGGGGGGGTTGCTCATGAACACTGAAGCTTTCTTT. Translating gives CAISEGGLLMNTEAFF.

The V and J genes are TRBV6-1 and TRBJ1-2, with TRBD1 as a possible D gene (6 bases). Looked up from germline, CDR1 is MNHNS and CDR2 is SASEGT. This CDR3 has 10 amino acids. The germline V and J ends were trimmed by 11 bases and 7 bases, with 11 bases remaining between them. The CDR3 coding sequence is TGTGCCGGGGGCGACTTTGGCTACACCTTC. Its protein product is CAGGDFGYTF.

The chain joins TRBV19 to TRBJ2-7; the D gene is possibly TRBD2 (5 bases). Germline CDR1 is LNHDA and CDR2 is SQIVND (reference sequence). The CDR3 contains 15 residues. V was cut by 5 bases and J by 5 bases, with 19 bases left in between. The DNA for the CDR3 is TGTGCCAGTAGTTCCCGGGATCTCGGTCCCGACGAGCAGTACTTC. This codes for CASSSRDLGPDEQYF. Drawing the rest from reference TRBV19 and TRBJ2-7, the complete variable domain is DGGITQSPKYLFRKEGQNVTLSCEQNLNHDAMYWYRQDPGQGLRLIYYSQIVNDFQKGDIAEGYSVSREKKESFPLTVTSAQKNPTAFYLCASSSRDLGPDEQYFGPGTRLTVT.

A few counts support this clone. This rearrangement joins TRBV7-9 to TRBJ1-4; D perhaps matches TRBD1 (6 bases). This CDR3 is 14 amino acids long. CDR1 and CDR2 from the germline V gene are SEHNR and FQNEAQ (reference sequence). The ends were cut back, 3 bases at V and 3 bases at J, with 8 bases in the middle. Here the CDR3 DNA reads TGTGCCAGCAGCTTTGGACAGTCTAATGAAAAACTGTTTTTT. Amino acid sequence: CASSFGQSNEKLFF.

V gene TRBV28 combines with J gene TRBJ1-5; D is perhaps TRBD1 (6 bases). The length of the CDR3 is 19 residues. V lost 7 bases, J lost 0 bases, and 25 bases lay in between. Germline V gene data show CDR1 as MDHEN and CDR2 as SYDVKM. CDR3 region: CASIGGGSPELYSNQPQHF. The DNA of the CDR3 is TGTGCCAGCATCGGGGGCGGGTCCCCTGAACTGTATAGCAATCAGCCCCAGCATTTT. Looking up the rest from reference TRBV28 and TRBJ1-5 gives the full variable domain: DVKVTQSSRYLVKRTGEKVFLECVQDMDHENMFWYRQDPGLGLRLIYFSYDVKMKEKGDIPEGYSVSREKKERFSLILESASTNQTSMYLCASIGGGSPELYSNQPQHFGDGTRLSIL.

V and J are TRBV14 and TRBJ2-5; D is unclear. The CDR3 totals 11 residues. The germline V gene encodes CDR1 SGHDN and CDR2 FVKESK. V lost 4 bases to trimming and J lost 2 bases, with 2 bases between them. The CDR3 loop is CASSRQETQYF. In DNA, the CDR3 is TGTGCCAGCAGCCGACAAGAGACCCAGTACTTC.

This chain uses TRBV5-6 with TRBJ1-6; unclear D gene. The CDR3 consists of 14 residues. Trimming took 0 bases from V and 7 from J, leaving 8 bases between them. In germline, CDR1 is SGHDT, CDR2 YYEEEE. CDR3 in DNA: TGTGCCAGCAGCTTGGTAGATAGAAATTCACCCCTCCACTTT. This gives the protein CASSLVDRNSPLHF.

The CDR3 DNA is TGTGCCAGCAGCATAAGAACAGATTCCTACGAGCAGTACTTC. Its protein is CASSIRTDSYEQYF. V is TRBV11-2 and J is TRBJ2-7; unclear D gene. Germline V lookup: CDR1 SGHAT, CDR2 FQNNGV. V lost 5 bases and J 1 base, leaving 12 bases between the germline ends. The CDR3 sequence is 14 residues long.

CDR3 sequence (DNA): TGTGCCAGCAGCTTGGGACACAGGGGAAGCTCCTATAATTCACCCCTCCACTTT. It yields the protein CASSLGHRGSSYNSPLHF. J is TRBJ1-6 and V is TRBV7-9; 7 bases map to TRBD1. The CDR3 is 18 amino acids. The V gene's germline CDR1 is SEHNR and CDR2 FQNEAQ (reference sequence). J was trimmed by 0 bases and V by 3 bases; bases with no gene match: 8.

The chain couples TRBV30 to TRBJ2-7; D is unresolved. The CDR3 is 11 residues long. CDR1 GTSNPN and CDR2 SVGIG come from the germline V gene (reference sequence). Between the trimmed V and J ends, which lost 2 bases and 9 bases, there was a span of 11 bases. CDR3 bases: TGTGCCTGGAGTACGAGGACGAGGCAGTACTTC. This sequence encodes CAWSTRTRQYF.

J is TRBJ1-2 and V is TRBV19; no reliable D call. Germline CDR1 reads LNHDA; CDR2 reads SQIVND (reference sequence). The CDR3 runs to 14 residues. The V end was cut by 1 base, the J end by 4 bases, with 10 bases between. Here the CDR3 DNA reads TGTGCCAGTAGTATAGGGATAGGACCCTATGGCTACACCTTC. Its protein product is CASSIGIGPYGYTF.

On this clone: At one boundary the junction diverges from the germline segment, which might be a read error. The chain couples TRBV7-9 to TRBJ2-3; D remains ambiguous. CDR3 length: 12 amino acids. Germline CDR1 and CDR2: SEHNR and FQNEAQ (reference sequence). The CDR3 reads CASSSGTDTQYF. The DNA of the CDR3 is TGTGCCAGCAGCTCTGGCACCGATACGCAGTATTTT.

This chain connects TRBV9 to TRBJ2-5; 10 bases are a match to TRBD2. J was trimmed by 12 bases and V by 2 bases; bases with no gene match: 10. This CDR3 spans 14 amino acids. CDR1 SGDLS and CDR2 YYNGEE come from the germline V gene. CDR3 amino acids: CASSVSLAGAPEYF. The DNA for the CDR3 is TGTGCCAGCAGCGTCAGTCTAGCGGGGGCCCCCGAGTACTTC.

The chain is built from TRBV5-6 and TRBJ1-1; D possibly corresponds to TRBD1 (5 bases). There are 16 residues in the CDR3. Looked up from germline, CDR1 is SGHDT and CDR2 is YYEEEE. V gave up 3 bases and J gave up 0 bases, with 15 bases separating them. CDR3 sequence (DNA): TGTGCCAGCAGCTGGGGAGTTACAGGTATGAACACTGAAGCTTTCTTT. Protein sequence: CASSWGVTGMNTEAFF.

This chain connects TRBV4-3 to TRBJ2-3; 10 nucleotides match TRBD2. The CDR3 extends over 17 amino acids. Germline V gene data show CDR1 as LGHNA and CDR2 as YSLEER. The V segment lost 0 bases and the J segment 1 base; nucleotides outside the gene matches: 4. CDR3 coding DNA: TGCGCCAGCAGCCAAGATGGTGGGACTAGCGGCACAGATACGCAGTATTTT. As protein: CASSQDGGTSGTDTQYF.

The chain joins TRBV4-3 to TRBJ2-1, with a possible D match to TRBD1 (5 bases). Germline-derived CDR1 and CDR2 are LGHNA and YSLEER. Trimming shortened V by 0 bases and J by 9 bases, and 6 bases separated the two germline ends. CDR3 length: 12 residues. The CDR3 region is CASSQEGREQFF. The CDR3 bases are TGCGCCAGCAGCCAAGAGGGGCGTGAGCAGTTCTTC.

This chain connects TRBV6-5 to TRBJ1-1; 8 bases match TRBD1. The CDR3 consists of 14 residues. The trim removed 7 bases at V and 1 base at J, leaving 5 bases unmatched. Germline loops: CDR1 MNHEY, CDR2 SVGAGI. The CDR3 bases are TGTGCCAGCAACATACAGGGGGGGAACACTGAAGCTTTCTTT. The encoded protein is CASNIQGGNTEAFF.

V usage is TRBV2 and J usage is TRBJ1-1; D is perhaps TRBD1 (5 bases). The CDR3 consists of 13 residues. CDR1 and CDR2 from the germline V gene are SNHLY and FYNNEI. The V and J ends lost 5 bases and 1 base respectively, with 8 bases between them. The chain's CDR3 is CASSIDRNTEAFF. In DNA, the CDR3 is TGTGCCAGCAGTATAGACAGGAACACTGAAGCTTTCTTT.

This clone appeared once. The chain recombines TRBV9 with TRBJ2-3, with TRBD2 as a possible D gene (6 bases). There are 16 residues in the CDR3. The germline V gene encodes CDR1 SGDLS and CDR2 YYNGEE. V was shortened by 0 bases and J by 5 bases, with 16 bases between the two germline ends. CDR3 protein: CASSVVGGAAGDTQYF. The CDR3 nucleotides read TGTGCCAGCAGCGTAGTCGGCGGGGCCGCGGGAGATACGCAGTATTTT.

The chain employs TRBV6-4 and TRBJ1-1; unclear D gene. The V and J ends lost 2 bases and 1 base respectively, with 8 bases between them. The CDR3 has 14 amino acids. Germline loops: CDR1 MRHNA, CDR2 SNTAGT. CDR3 nucleotide sequence: TGTGCCAGCAGTGACAGGCCGAAGAACACTGAAGCTTTCTTT. It translates to CASSDRPKNTEAFF.

In the case of this clone: Other DNA sequences within the sample encode an identical CDR3. The chain links TRBV5-1 to TRBJ2-3; D gene ambiguous. CDR1 and CDR2 from the germline V gene are SGHRS and YFSETQ. V was shortened by 0 bases and J by 1 base, with 3 bases between the two germline ends. CDR3 length: 13 amino acids. The chain's CDR3 is CASSLVGTDTQYF. CDR3 bases: TGCGCCAGCAGCTTGGTGGGCACAGATACGCAGTATTTT.

The sample holds a few counts of this clone. CDR3 sequence: CASNTGSAQPQHF. In DNA form, the CDR3 reads TGTGCCAGCAATACTGGGAGCGCTCAGCCCCAGCATTTT. V usage is TRBV2 and J usage is TRBJ1-5; no clear D gene. The germline V gene has CDR1 SNHLY and CDR2 FYNNEI. V gave up 7 bases and J gave up 6 bases, with 13 bases separating them. The CDR3 runs to 13 residues.

The gene calls are TRBV6-4 and TRBJ1-6, with D maybe TRBD1 (6 bases). From germline, CDR1 is MRHNA and CDR2 SNTAGT. The CDR3 sequence is 18 residues long. V lost 7 bases and J lost 6, with 25 bases in between. CDR3 sequence reads: CASTQRKGRGQVNSPLHF. The CDR3 bases are TGTGCCAGCACCCAAAGAAAGGGCAGGGGTCAGGTTAATTCACCCCTCCACTTT.

V gene TRBV2 combines with J gene TRBJ1-2; possible D gene TRBD1, 6 bases. The CDR3 consists of 14 residues. Germline V gene lookup returns CDR1 SNHLY and CDR2 FYNNEI. V lost 9 bases to trimming and J lost 7 bases, with 21 bases between them. DNA of the CDR3: TGTGCCAGTCGATACGAACAGGGTAGGGGTGGCTACACCTTC. It yields the protein CASRYEQGRGGYTF. Looking up the rest from reference TRBV2 and TRBJ1-2 gives the full variable domain: EPEVTQTPSHQVTQMGQEVILRCVPISNHLYFYWYRQILGQKVEFLVSFYNNEISEKSEIFDDQFSVERPDGSNFTLKIRSTKLEDSAMYFCASRYEQGRGGYTFGSGTRLTVV.

V gene TRBV30 combines with J gene TRBJ2-2; weak D call: TRBD2 (5 bases). The germline V gene has CDR1 GTSNPN and CDR2 SVGIG (reference sequence). V was shortened by 2 bases and J by 4 bases, with 11 bases between the two germline ends. The CDR3 extends over 14 amino acids. CDR3 in amino acids: CAWSRGLRTGELFF. The CDR3 nucleotides read TGTGCCTGGAGTCGAGGACTGCGCACCGGGGAGCTGTTTTTT.

This sequence joins TRBV27 and TRBJ2-7; D gene uncertain. This CDR3 is 16 amino acids long. The germline V and J ends were trimmed by 3 bases and 0 bases, with 15 bases remaining between them. Germline CDR1 is MNHEY and CDR2 is SMNVEV (reference sequence). CDR3 amino acids: CASSLVPPPHSYEQYF. The CDR3 DNA follows: TGTGCCAGCAGTTTGGTTCCTCCCCCCCACTCCTACGAGCAGTACTTC.

The V and J genes are TRBV9 and TRBJ2-3, with 9 positions matching TRBD2. The trim removed 0 bases at V and 8 bases at J, leaving 10 bases unmatched. The CDR3 totals 16 residues. Germline V gives CDR1 SGDLS, CDR2 YYNGEE. CDR3: CASSVESAGGSATQYF. The CDR3 region has the DNA TGTGCCAGCAGCGTAGAATCCGCGGGGGGGTCGGCTACGCAGTATTTT.